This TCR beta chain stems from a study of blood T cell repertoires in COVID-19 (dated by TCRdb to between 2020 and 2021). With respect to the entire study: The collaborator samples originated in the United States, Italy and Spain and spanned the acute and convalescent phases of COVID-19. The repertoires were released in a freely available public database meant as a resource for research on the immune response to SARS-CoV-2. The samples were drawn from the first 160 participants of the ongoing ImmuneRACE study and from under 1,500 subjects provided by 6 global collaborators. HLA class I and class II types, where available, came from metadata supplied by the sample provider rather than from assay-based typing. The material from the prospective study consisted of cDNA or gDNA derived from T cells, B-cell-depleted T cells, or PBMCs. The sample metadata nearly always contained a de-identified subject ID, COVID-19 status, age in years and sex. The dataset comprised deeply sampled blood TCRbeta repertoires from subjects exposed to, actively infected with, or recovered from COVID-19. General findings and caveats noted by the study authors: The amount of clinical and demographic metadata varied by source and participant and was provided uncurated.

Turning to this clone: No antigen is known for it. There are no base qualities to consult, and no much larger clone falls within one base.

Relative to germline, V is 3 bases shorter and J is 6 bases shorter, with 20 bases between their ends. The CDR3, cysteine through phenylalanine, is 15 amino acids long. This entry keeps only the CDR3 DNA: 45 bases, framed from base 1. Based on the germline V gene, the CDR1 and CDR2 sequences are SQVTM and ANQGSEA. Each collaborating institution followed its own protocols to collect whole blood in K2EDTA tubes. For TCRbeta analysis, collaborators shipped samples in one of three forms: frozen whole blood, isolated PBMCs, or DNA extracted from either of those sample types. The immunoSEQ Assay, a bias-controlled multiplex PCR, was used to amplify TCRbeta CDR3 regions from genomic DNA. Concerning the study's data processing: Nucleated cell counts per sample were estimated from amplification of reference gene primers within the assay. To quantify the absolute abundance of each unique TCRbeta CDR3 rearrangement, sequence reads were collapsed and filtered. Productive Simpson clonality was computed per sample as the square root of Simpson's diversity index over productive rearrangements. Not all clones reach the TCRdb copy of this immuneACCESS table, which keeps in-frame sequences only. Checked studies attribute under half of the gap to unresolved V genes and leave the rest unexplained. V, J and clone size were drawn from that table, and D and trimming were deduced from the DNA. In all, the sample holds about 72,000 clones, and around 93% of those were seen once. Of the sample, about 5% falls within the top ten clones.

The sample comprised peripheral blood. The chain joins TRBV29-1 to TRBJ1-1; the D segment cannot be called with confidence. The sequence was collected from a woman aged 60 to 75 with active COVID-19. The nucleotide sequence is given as TGCAGCGTTGATAGCGGCGGGATAAGGCGCCCTGAAGCTTTCTTT. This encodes CSVDSGGIRRPEAFF.